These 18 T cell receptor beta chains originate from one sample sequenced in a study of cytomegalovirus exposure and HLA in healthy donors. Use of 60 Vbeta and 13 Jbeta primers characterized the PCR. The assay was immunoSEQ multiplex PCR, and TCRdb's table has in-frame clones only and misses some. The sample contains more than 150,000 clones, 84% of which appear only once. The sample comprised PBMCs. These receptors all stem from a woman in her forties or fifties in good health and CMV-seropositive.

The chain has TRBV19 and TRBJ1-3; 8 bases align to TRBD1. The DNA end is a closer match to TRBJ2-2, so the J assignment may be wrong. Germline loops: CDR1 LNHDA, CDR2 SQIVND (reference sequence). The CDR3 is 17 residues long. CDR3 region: CASSMTLTGANTGELFF. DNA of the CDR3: TGTGCCAGTAGTATGACCTTGACAGGGGCGAACACCGGGGAGCTGTTTTTT.

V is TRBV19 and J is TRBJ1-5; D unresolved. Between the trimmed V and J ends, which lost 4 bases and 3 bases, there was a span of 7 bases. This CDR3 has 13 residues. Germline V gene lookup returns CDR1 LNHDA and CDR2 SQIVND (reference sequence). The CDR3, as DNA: TGTGCCAGTAGTAACATTAACAATCAGCCCCAGCATTTT. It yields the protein CASSNINNQPQHF.

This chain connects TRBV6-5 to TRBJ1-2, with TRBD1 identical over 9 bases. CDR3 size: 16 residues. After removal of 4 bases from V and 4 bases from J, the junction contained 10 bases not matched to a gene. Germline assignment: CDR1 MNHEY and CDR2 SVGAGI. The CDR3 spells CASSSRDRVFGYGYTF. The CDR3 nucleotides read TGTGCCAGCAGTTCACGGGACAGGGTCTTTGGCTATGGCTACACCTTC.

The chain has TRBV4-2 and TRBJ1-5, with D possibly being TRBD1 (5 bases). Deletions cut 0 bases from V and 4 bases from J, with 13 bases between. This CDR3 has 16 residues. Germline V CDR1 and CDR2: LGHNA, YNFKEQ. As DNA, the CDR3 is TGTGCCAGCAGCCAAGATTCAGGGATTGGGAATCAGCCCCAGCATTTT. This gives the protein CASSQDSGIGNQPQHF.

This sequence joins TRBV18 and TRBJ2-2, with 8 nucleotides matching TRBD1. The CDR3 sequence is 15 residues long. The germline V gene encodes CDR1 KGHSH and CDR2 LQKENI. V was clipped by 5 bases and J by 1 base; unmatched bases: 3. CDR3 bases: TGTGCCAGCTCAGTAGGACAGGGGAACACCGGGGAGCTGTTTTTT. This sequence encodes CASSVGQGNTGELFF. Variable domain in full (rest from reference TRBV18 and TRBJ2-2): NAGVMQNPRHLVRRRGQEARLRCSPMKGHSHVYWYRQLPEEGLKFMVYLQKENIIDESGMPKERFSAEFPKEGPSILRIQQVVRGDSAAYFCASSVGQGNTGELFFGEGSRLTVL.

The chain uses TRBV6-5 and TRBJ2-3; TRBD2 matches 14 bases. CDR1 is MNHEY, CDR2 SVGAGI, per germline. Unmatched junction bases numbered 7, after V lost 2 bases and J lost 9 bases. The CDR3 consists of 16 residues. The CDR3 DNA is TGTGCCAGCAGTTACCGGACTAGCGGGGGGACCGGGACGCAGTATTTT. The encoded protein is CASSYRTSGGTGTQYF.

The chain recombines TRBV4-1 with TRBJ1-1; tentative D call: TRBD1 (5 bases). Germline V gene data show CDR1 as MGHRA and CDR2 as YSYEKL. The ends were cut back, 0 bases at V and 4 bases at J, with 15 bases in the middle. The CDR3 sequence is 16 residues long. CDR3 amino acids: CASSQESRAGGTEAFF. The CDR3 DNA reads TGCGCCAGCAGCCAAGAAAGCAGGGCGGGGGGCACTGAAGCTTTCTTT.

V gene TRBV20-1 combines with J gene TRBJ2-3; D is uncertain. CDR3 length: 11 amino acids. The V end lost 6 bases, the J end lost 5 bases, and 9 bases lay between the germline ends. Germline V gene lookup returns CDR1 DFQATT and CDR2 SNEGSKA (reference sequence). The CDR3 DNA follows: TGCAGTGCCAAAATCGGAGATACGCAGTATTTT. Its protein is CSAKIGDTQYF.

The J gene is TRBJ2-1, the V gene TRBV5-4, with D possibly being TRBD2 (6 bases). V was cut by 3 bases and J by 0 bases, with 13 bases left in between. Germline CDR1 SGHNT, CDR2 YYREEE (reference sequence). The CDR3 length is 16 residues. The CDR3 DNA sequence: TGTGCCAGCAGCTCCCGAAGTAGCGGCTCCTACAATGAGCAGTTCTTC. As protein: CASSSRSSGSYNEQFF.

CDR3 protein: CAWSKDRGRNQPQHF. The CDR3 DNA is TGTGCCTGGAGCAAAGACAGGGGGAGGAATCAGCCCCAGCATTTT. The chain employs TRBV30 and TRBJ1-5; 9 bases are a match to TRBD1. The J segment lost 4 bases and the V segment lost 3 bases, leaving 7 bases of the junction unmatched. The CDR3 has 15 residues. Germline V gives CDR1 GTSNPN, CDR2 SVGIG (reference sequence).

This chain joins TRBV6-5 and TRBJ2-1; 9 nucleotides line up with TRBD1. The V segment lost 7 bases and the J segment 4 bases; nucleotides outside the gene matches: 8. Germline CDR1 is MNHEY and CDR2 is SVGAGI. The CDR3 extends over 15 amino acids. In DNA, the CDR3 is TGTGCCAGCACCGTGGAGGGGACAGGGTACAATGAGCAGTTCTTC. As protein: CASTVEGTGYNEQFF.

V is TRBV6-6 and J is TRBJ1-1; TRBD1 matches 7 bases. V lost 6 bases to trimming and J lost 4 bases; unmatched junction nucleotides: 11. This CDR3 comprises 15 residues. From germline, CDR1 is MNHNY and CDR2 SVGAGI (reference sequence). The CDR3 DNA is TGTGCCAGCAGACCCCCCACAGGGGAGGCCACTGAAGCTTTCTTT. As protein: CASRPPTGEATEAFF.

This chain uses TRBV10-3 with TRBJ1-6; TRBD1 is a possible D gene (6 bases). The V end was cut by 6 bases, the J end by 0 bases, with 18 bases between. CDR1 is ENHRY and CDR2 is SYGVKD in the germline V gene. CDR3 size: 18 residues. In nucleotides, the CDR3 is TGTGCCATCAGCGCTGGACAGCTCAGCCGCTCCTATAATTCACCCCTCCACTTT. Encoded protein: CAISAGQLSRSYNSPLHF.

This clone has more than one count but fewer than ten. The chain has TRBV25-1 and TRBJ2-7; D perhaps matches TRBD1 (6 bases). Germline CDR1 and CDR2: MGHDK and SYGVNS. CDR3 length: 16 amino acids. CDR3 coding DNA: TGTGCATCACAGGGAGACTGGCCCAGGAGCTCCTACGAGCAGTACTTC. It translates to CASQGDWPRSSYEQYF.

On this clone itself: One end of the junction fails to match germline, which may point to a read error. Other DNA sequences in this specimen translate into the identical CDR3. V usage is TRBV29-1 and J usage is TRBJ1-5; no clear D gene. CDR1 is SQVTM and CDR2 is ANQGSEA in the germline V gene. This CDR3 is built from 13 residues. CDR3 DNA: TGCAGCGTTGCACAGACCACAAGGCAGCCCCAGCACTTT. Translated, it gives CSVAQTTRQPQHF.

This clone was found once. The CDR3 protein is CASSYSINRSPYF. CDR3 nucleotides: TGTGCCAGCAGTTACTCGATAAACCGGTCCCCTTACTTC. The chain combines TRBV6-5 with TRBJ2-7; D remains ambiguous. The V end was cut by 0 bases, the J end by 13 bases, with 16 bases between. The CDR3 has 13 residues. Germline V gene data show CDR1 as MNHEY and CDR2 as SVGAGI.

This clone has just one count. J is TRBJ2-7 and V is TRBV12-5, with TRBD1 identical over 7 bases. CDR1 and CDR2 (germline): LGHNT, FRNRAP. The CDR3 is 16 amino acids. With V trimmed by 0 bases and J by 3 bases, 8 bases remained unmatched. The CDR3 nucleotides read TGTGCTAGTGGTTTGGTACGGATCAGGGGGAACTACGAGCAGTACTTC. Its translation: CASGLVRIRGNYEQYF.

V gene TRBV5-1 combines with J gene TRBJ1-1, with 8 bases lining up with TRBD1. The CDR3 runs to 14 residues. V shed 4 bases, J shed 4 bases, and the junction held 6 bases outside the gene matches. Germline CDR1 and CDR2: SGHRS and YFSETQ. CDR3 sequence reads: CASSVGQGATEAFF. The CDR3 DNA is TGCGCCAGCAGCGTCGGACAGGGTGCCACTGAAGCTTTCTTT.